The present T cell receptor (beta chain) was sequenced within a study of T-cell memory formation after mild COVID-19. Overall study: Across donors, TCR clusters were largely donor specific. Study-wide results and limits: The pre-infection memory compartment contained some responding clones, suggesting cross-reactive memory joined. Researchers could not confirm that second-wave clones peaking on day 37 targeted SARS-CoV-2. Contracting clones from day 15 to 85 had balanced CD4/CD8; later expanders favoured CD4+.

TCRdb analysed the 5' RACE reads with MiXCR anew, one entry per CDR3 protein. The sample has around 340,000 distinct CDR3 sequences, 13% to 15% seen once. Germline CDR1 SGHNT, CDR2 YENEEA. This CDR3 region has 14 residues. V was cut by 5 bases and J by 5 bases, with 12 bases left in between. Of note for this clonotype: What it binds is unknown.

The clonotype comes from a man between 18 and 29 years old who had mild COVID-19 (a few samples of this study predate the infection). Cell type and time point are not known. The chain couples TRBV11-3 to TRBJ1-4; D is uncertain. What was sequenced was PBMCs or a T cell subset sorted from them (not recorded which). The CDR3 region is CASSSKVQNEKLFF. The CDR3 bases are TGTGCCAGCAGCAGCAAGGTCCAGAATGAAAAACTGTTTTTT.